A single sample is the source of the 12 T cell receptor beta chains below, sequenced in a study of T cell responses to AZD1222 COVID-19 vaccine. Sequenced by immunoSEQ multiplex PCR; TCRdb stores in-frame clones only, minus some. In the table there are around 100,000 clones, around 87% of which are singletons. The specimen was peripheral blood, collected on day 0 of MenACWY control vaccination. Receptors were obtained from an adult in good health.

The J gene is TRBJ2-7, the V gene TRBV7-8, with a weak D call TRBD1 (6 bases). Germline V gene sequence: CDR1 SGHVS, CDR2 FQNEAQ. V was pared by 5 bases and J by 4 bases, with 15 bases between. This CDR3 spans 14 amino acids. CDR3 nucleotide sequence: TGTGCCAGCAGCGAAATGGGACATATATACGAGCAGTACTTC. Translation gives CASSEMGHIYEQYF.

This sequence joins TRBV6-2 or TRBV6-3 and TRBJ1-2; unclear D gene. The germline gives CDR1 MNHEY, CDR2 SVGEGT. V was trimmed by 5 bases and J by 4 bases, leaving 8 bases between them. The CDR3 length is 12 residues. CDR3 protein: CASSDQSYGYTF. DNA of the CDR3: TGTGCCAGCAGTGATCAAAGCTATGGCTACACCTTC.

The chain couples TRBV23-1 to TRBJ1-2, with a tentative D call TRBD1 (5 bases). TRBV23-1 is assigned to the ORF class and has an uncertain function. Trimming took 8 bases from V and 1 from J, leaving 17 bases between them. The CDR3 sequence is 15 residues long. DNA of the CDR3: TGCGCCAGCTGGTCCGGGGGAGGCGGTAACTATGGCTACACCTTC. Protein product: CASWSGGGGNYGYTF.

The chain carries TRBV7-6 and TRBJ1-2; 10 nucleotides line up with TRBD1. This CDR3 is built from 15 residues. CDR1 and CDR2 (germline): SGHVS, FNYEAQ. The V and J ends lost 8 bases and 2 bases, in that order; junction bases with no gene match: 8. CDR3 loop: CASPGGQGPNYGYTF. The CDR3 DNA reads TGTGCCAGCCCCGGGGGACAGGGGCCCAACTATGGCTACACCTTC. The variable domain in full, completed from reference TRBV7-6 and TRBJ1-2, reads GAGVSQSPRYKVTKRGQDVALRCDPISGHVSLYWYRQALGQGPEFLTYFNYEAQQDKSGLPNDRFSAERPEGSISTLTIQRTEQRDSAMYRCASPGGQGPNYGYTFGSGTRLTVV.

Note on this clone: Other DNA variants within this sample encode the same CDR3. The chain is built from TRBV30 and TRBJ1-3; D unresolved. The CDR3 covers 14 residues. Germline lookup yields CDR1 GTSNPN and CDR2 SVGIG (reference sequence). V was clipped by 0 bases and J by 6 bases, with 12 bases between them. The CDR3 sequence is CAWSVLGGENTIYF. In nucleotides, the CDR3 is TGTGCCTGGAGTGTACTGGGTGGGGAAAACACCATATATTTT.

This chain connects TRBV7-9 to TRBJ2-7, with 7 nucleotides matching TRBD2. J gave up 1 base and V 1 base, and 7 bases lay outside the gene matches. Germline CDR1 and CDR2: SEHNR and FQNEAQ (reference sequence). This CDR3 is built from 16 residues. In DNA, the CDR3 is TGTGCCAGCAGCTTAGGAGCTAGCGGTGCTTCCTACGAGCAGTACTTC. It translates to CASSLGASGASYEQYF.

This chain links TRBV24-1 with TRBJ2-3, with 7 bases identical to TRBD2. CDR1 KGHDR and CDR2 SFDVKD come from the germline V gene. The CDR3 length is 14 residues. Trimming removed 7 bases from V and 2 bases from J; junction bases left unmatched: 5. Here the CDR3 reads CATSEGGTTDTQYF. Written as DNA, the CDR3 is TGTGCCACCAGCGAGGGAGGGACCACAGATACGCAGTATTTT.

The CDR3 spells CASSLARGGYGYTF. The CDR3 DNA follows: TGTGCCAGCAGCTTGGCGAGGGGAGGCTATGGCTACACCTTC. This sequence joins TRBV5-6 and TRBJ1-2; D possibly corresponds to TRBD1 (5 bases). The CDR3 loop spans 14 amino acids. The V gene lost 0 bases and the J gene lost 4 bases, with 10 bases spanning the gap. Germline CDR1 is SGHDT and CDR2 is YYEEEE.

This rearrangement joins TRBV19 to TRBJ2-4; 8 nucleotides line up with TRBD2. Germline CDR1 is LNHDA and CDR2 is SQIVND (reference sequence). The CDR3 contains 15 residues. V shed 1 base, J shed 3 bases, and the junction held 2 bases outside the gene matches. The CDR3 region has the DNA TGTGCCAGTAGTATAGTCGCGGGGGGCAAAAACATTCAGTACTTC. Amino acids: CASSIVAGGKNIQYF.

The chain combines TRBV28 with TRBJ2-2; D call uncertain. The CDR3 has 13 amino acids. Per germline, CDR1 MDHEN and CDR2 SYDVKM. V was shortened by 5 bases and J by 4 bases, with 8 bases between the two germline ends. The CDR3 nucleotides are TGTGCCAGCAGTGGTCCTCGCACCGGGGAGCTGTTTTTT. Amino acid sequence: CASSGPRTGELFF.

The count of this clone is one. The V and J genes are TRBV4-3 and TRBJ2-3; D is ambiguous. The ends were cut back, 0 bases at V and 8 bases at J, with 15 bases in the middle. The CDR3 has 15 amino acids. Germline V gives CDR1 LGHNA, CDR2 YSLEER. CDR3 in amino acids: CASSQDDVAYATQYF. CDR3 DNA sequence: TGCGCCAGCAGCCAAGATGATGTGGCGTATGCTACGCAGTATTTT.

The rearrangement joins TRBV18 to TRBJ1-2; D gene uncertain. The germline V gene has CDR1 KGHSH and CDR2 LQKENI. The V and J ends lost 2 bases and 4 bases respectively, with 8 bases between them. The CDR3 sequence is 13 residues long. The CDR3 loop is CASSPDGRYGYTF. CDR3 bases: TGTGCCAGCTCACCAGACGGCCGCTATGGCTACACCTTC.